Following are 5 T cell receptor beta chains from one sample sequenced in a study of molecular identifiers for immune sequencing clone quantification. In TCRdb, the PCR reads were re-called with MiXCR into one record per CDR3 protein. This table holds under 600,000 distinct CDR3 sequences, around 25% found once. Sequenced material: naive CD8+ T cells from blood, with Jurkat cell RNA spiked in. Sample subset: FACS-sorted CD8+CD4-CCR7+CD45RA+ naive T cells. All receptors derive from a human donor in good health. Some libraries in this study had Jurkat cell RNA spiked in.

The gene calls are TRBV4-3 and TRBJ1-1, with a possible D match to TRBD1 (5 bases). Germline V lookup: CDR1 LGHNA, CDR2 YSLEER. Trimming stripped 0 bases from V and 4 bases from J, with 12 bases between. CDR3 length: 15 residues. In nucleotides, the CDR3 is TGCGCCAGCAGCCAAGATTCGGGGCGGGGCACTGAAGCTTTCTTT. It encodes CASSQDSGRGTEAFF.

With respect to this clonotype: A junction boundary mismatches the germline segment, possibly from a read error. The chain recombines TRBV7-2 with TRBJ2-3; TRBD2 aligns across 9 bases. In germline, CDR1 is SGHTA, CDR2 FQGNSA. The CDR3 sequence is 15 residues long. The chain's CDR3 is CASNLVGGGGDTQYF. The DNA of the CDR3 is TGTGCCAGCAACTTAGTCGGCGGGGGGGGAGATACGCAGTATTTT.

The V call is TRBV27, the J call TRBJ2-7, with 8 bases identical to TRBD1. Germline loops: CDR1 MNHEY, CDR2 SMNVEV (reference sequence). The V and J ends lost 4 bases and 6 bases, in that order; junction bases with no gene match: 5. The CDR3 loop spans 13 amino acids. CDR3 in amino acids: CASSSAGGCEQYF. DNA for the CDR3: TGTGCCAGCAGTTCGGCAGGGGGCTGCGAGCAGTACTTC.

This clonotype was detected many times. CDR3 sequence: CASSAVRGLDTQYF. DNA of the CDR3: TGTGCCAGCAGTGCGGTCAGGGGGCTTGATACGCAGTATTTT. This chain joins TRBV25-1 and TRBJ2-3; TRBD1 matches at 8 bases. Germline V gives CDR1 MGHDK, CDR2 SYGVNS. The CDR3 is 14 amino acids. The V segment lost 4 bases and the J segment 6 bases; nucleotides outside the gene matches: 6.

The V call is TRBV27, the J call TRBJ2-1; D gene uncertain. The CDR3 is made up of 12 amino acids. The V gene's germline CDR1 is MNHEY and CDR2 SMNVEV (reference sequence). Trimming shortened V by 7 bases and J by 5 bases, and 9 bases separated the two germline ends. The CDR3 bases are TGTGCCAGCATCGCAGGAGACAATGAGCAGTTCTTC. Residues: CASIAGDNEQFF.